This T cell receptor beta chain appears in the sequencing data of a study of blood T cells in healthy people across ages. V lost 3 bases to trimming and J lost 1 base, with 9 bases between them. The CDR3 spans 13 residues. Germline CDR1 reads SQVTM; CDR2 reads ANQGSEA. Primers used in a second PCR of about 7 to 12 cycles were a sample-barcoded 5' primer and a J-beta primer mix. TCRdb reanalysed the 5' RACE reads using MiXCR and keeps one entry per CDR3 protein. The sample yields under 750,000 distinct CDR3 sequences, roughly 43% seen once. Regarding this clonotype: As yet, its antigen is unknown.

Study-wide findings and caveats: Per-million-T-cell TCR beta diversity fell roughly linearly with age. There were more naive CD4+ cells and higher diversity in long-lived donors than in aged donors.

The sequence came from a man of 80 years or more in good health. Sequencing was performed on blood. V usage is TRBV29-1 and J usage is TRBJ1-1; no firm D call. The CDR3 DNA sequence: TGCAGCGTTGAGGGCGCGACGAACACTGAAGCTTTCTTT. Its protein product is CSVEGATNTEAFF.